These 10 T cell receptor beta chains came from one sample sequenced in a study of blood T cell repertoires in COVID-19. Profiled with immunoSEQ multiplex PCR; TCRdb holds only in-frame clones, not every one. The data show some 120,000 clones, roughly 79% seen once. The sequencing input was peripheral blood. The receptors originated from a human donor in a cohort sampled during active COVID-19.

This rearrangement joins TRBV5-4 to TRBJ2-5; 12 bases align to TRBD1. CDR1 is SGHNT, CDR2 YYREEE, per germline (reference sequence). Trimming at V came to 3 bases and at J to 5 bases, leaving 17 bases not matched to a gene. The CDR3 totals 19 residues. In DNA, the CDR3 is TGTGCCAGCAGCTCCAAAGGAAGTAGCCGGGACAGGGGGCGGGAGACCCAGTACTTC. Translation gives CASSSKGSSRDRGRETQYF.

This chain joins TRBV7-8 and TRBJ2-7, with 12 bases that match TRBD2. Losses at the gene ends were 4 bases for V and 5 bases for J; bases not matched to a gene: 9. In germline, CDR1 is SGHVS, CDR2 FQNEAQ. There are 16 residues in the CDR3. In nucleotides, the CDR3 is TGTGCCAGCAGCTCTGGCCGGACTAGCGGGAAGGACGAGCAGTACTTC. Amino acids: CASSSGRTSGKDEQYF.

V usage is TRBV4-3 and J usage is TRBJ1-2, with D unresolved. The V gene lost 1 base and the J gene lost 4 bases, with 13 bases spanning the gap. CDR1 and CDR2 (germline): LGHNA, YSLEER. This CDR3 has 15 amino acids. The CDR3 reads CASSQGMAQAYGYTF. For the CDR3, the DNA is TGCGCCAGCAGCCAAGGGATGGCCCAGGCCTATGGCTACACCTTC.

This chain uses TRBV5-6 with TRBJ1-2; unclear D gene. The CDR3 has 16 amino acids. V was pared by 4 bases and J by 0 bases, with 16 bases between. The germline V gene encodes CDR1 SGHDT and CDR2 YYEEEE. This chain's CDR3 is CASSLLRTGTNYGYTF. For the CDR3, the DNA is TGTGCCAGCAGCCTCTTAAGGACTGGGACTAACTATGGCTACACCTTC.

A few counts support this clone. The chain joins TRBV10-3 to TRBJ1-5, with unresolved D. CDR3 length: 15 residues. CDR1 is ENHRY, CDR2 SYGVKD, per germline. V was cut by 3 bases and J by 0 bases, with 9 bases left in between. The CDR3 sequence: CAISDGQNSNQPQHF. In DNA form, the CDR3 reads TGTGCCATCAGTGATGGGCAGAATAGCAATCAGCCCCAGCATTTT.

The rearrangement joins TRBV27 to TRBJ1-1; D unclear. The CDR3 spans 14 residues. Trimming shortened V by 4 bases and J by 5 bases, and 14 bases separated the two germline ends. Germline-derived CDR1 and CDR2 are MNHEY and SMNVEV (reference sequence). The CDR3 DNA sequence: TGTGCCAGCAGTTATTCGGCGGGTGGGACTGAAGCTTTCTTT. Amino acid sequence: CASSYSAGGTEAFF.

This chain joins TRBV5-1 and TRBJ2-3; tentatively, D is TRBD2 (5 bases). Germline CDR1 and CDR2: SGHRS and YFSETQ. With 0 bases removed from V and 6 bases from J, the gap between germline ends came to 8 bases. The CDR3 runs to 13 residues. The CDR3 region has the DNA TGCGCCAGCAGCTTGGCTAGCAGGGATACGCAGTATTTT. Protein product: CASSLASRDTQYF.

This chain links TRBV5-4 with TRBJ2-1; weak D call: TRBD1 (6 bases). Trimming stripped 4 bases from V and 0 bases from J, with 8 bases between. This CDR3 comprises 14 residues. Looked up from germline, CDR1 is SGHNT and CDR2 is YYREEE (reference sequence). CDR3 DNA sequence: TGTGCCAGCAGCAGGGGACACTCCTACAATGAGCAGTTCTTC. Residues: CASSRGHSYNEQFF.

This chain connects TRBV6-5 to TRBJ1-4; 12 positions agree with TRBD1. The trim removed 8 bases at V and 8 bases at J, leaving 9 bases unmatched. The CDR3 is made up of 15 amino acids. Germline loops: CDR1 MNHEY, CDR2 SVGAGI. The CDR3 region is CASSLGTGGWEKLFF. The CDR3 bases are TGTGCCAGCTCCCTAGGGACAGGGGGCTGGGAAAAACTGTTTTTT.

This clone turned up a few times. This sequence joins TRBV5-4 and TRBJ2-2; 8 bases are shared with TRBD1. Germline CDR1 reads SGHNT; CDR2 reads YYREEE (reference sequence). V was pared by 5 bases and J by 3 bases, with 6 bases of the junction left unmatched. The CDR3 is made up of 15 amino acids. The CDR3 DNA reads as TGTGCCAGCAGACCAGGGGGCGCGGACACCGGGGAGCTGTTTTTT. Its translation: CASRPGGADTGELFF.